This note documents a single TCR beta chain sequence. The TCR beta cDNA came from 5'RACE template switching with UMIs. TCRdb reanalyzed the 5' RACE reads and collapses them to one entry per CDR3 protein, without DNA. Here the sample table reports hundreds of thousands of distinct CDR3 sequences. This record comes from a study of T cells expressing NK-cell markers. Study summary: Of eight sequenced donors, seven were HCMV-seropositive and one HCMV-seronegative.

Germline values: CDR1 MGHDK, CDR2 SYGVNS. The CDR3 loop spans 15 amino acids. The genes are TRBV25-1 and TRBJ2-2; checking the TCRdb D call of TRBD1 is not possible without DNA. Sequencing was carried out using blood T cells: a sorted CD56 or NKG2C T cell subset, CD4+ or CD8+ T cells, or bulk PBMC T cells (not recorded which). This TCR was recovered from a woman between 18 and 70 years old in good health. This chain's CDR3 is CASSGTGGRSGELFF.